The rows below give T cell receptor beta chains drawn from one sample of a study of T cells in Graves' hyperthyroidism and ophthalmopathy. TCRdb reprocessed the multiplex PCR reads with MiXCR, giving one entry per CDR3 protein. The sample has about 420,000 distinct CDR3 sequences, approximately 14% seen once. Input material: blood. The receptors shown here come from a woman younger than 35 with Graves' hyperthyroidism. CDR3s include the opening cysteine and the closing phenylalanine or tryptophan. The order of the fields is V gene, D gene, clone size, J gene, CDR3 DNA, CDR3 protein. A D gene is named only where the DNA matches it firmly. The listing skips clone size in some rows; elsewhere it reads once, few, many or a size class.

TRBV9	TRBD2	-	TRBJ2-7	TGTGCCAGCAGCCCCCAGGGGCTAGCGGGAGGTTCCTACGAGCAGTACTTC	CASSPQGLAGGSYEQYF
TRBV27	TRBD2	many	TRBJ2-1	TGTGCCACCCAACCGGGACTAGCGGGGGGGAGCTCCTACAATGAGCAGTTCTTC	CATQPGLAGGSSYNEQFF
TRBV12-5	-	many	TRBJ1-5	TGTGCTAGTGGTTTGGACGCCGGGGAGGGGAAGCAGCCCCAGCATTTT	CASGLDAGEGKQPQHF
TRBV4-1	TRBD1	many	TRBJ1-5	TGCGCCAGCAGCCAGCCAGCCGGGACAGGAGGACAGCCCCAGCATTTT	CASSQPAGTGGQPQHF
TRBV7-3	-	many	TRBJ2-3	TGTGCCAGCAGCTTATTTCCTGCGACCTTGGCAGATACGCAGTATTTT	CASSLFPATLADTQYF
TRBV5-1	-	many	TRBJ2-7	TGCGCCAGCAGATCGAATGGGGGGGCGGCTTACGAGCAGTACTTC	CASRSNGGAAYEQYF
TRBV11-2	-	many	TRBJ2-1	TGTGCCAGCAGCTGGGATCCGGGAGCTCCCGTGGAGCAGTTCTTC	CASSWDPGAPVEQFF
TRBV10-3	-	-	TRBJ2-1	TGTGCCATCAGCCGGGACGGACAATGGAGCAATGAGCAGTTCTTC	CAISRDGQWSNEQFF
TRBV29-1	-	few	TRBJ2-3	TGCAGCGTTGAGACTCAAAGGACTTACACAGATACGCAGTATTTT	CSVETQRTYTDTQYF
TRBV24-1	-	many	TRBJ2-4	TGTGCCGTCCACCTGGACAGCTACAAAAACATTCAGTACTTC	CAVHLDSYKNIQYF
TRBV27	-	-	TRBJ1-1	TGTGCCAGCAAATCCGGTCACCTTTGGAACACTGAGGCTTTCTTT	CASKSGHLWNTEAFF
TRBV20-1	-	many	TRBJ2-3	TGCAGTGCTAGAACCACGTCCGGCACAGATACGCAGTATTTT	CSARTTSGTDTQYF
TRBV2	TRBD2	many	TRBJ2-7	TGTGCCAGCATGGCCGGGACTAGCTACGAGCAGTACTTC	CASMAGTSYEQYF
TRBV20-1	TRBD1	-	TRBJ1-6	TGCAGTGCCCCCGGGACAGCCTCGCTTAATTCACCCCTCCACTTT	CSAPGTASLNSPLHF
TRBV20-1	TRBD1	once	TRBJ1-1	TGCAGTGCTAGAGATCGAGGGGGCCACACTGAAGCTTTCTTT	CSARDRGGHTEAFF
TRBV9	-	many	TRBJ2-7	TGTGCCAGCAGCGTAGGGGTGGGGAACACCTACGAGCAGTACTTC	CASSVGVGNTYEQYF
TRBV28	TRBD1	-	TRBJ1-1	TGTGCCAGCAGTACCCCCGGGACAGTCACTGAAGCTTTCTTT	CASSTPGTVTEAFF
TRBV7-2	TRBD1	few	TRBJ1-5	TGTGCCAGCAGCTCGCCGGGACAGCCTTTTAGCAATCAGCCCCAGCATTTT	CASSSPGQPFSNQPQHF
TRBV6-1	TRBD2	many	TRBJ2-3	TGTGCCAGCACCCCCCAAGGCGGGAGTGGCACAGATACGCAGTATTTT	CASTPQGGSGTDTQYF
TRBV6-2/TRBV6-3	TRBD2	few	TRBJ2-5	TGTGCCAGCAGTGACCCGGGGGGGCTACAAGAGACCCAGTACTTC	CASSDPGGLQETQYF
TRBV6-1	-	many	TRBJ2-5	TGTGCCAGCTCCCGGGGAAGAGGGGGCCAAGAGACCCAGTACTTC	CASSRGRGGQETQYF
TRBV29-1	-	many	TRBJ1-1	TGCAGCGTCTACAGGGATCTGAACACTGAAGCTTTCTTT	CSVYRDLNTEAFF
TRBV9	-	-	TRBJ2-1	TGTGCCAGCAGCGATCGGGGGCTCTCCTACAATGAGCAGTTCTTC	CASSDRGLSYNEQFF
TRBV12-3/TRBV12-4	TRBD2	many	TRBJ2-7	TGTGCCAGCAGCGGACTAGCGGGAGTTTACGAGCAGTACTTC	CASSGLAGVYEQYF
TRBV6-1	-	many	TRBJ1-1	TGTGCCAGCAGTGAAGCGACACGACCGGAAAAAGCTTTCTTT	CASSEATRPEKAFF
TRBV2	TRBD1	many	TRBJ1-5	TGTGCCAGCGGACAGGGGGAAAGCAATCAGCCCCAGCATTTT	CASGQGESNQPQHF
TRBV7-8	-	many	TRBJ2-7	TGTGCCAGCAGCTTAGCCGGGACGAACTACGAGCAGTACTTC	CASSLAGTNYEQYF
TRBV3-1	TRBD1	many	TRBJ1-2	TGTGCCAGCAGCCTCCTCGGGTGGGACAGGCCTCCTAACTATGGCTACACCTTC	CASSLLGWDRPPNYGYTF
TRBV9	-	many	TRBJ2-2	TGTGCCAGCAGCGTAACCGGGGCTGGCGGGGAGCTGTTTTTT	CASSVTGAGGELFF
TRBV28	-	many	TRBJ2-7	TGTGCCAGCTCGGAGGGCTCCTACGAGCAGTACTTC	CASSEGSYEQYF
TRBV28	-	few	TRBJ1-2	TGTGCCAGCAGGCAGGGTGTGGGCTACACCTTC	CASRQGVGYTF
TRBV7-9	-	many	TRBJ2-2	TGTGCCAGCAGCATGGAAGGAGGGGAGCTGTTTTTT	CASSMEGGELFF
TRBV27	-	many	TRBJ1-2	TGTGCCAGCAGTCTCGAGGGGAGGAGCTACACCTTC	CASSLEGRSYTF